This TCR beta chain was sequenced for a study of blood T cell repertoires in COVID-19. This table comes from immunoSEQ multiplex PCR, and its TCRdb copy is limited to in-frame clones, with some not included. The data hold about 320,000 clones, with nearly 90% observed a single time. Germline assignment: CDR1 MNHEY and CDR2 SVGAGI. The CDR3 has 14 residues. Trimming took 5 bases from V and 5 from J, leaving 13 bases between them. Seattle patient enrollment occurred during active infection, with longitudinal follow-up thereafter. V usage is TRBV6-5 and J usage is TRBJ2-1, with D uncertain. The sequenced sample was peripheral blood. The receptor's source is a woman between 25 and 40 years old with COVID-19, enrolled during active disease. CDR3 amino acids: CASSPDTWNNEQFF. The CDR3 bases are TGTGCCAGCAGTCCCGACACTTGGAACAATGAGCAGTTCTTC.